This entry describes one T cell receptor (beta chain). The antigen is unknown. TCRdb reanalysed the 5' RACE reads using MiXCR and keeps one entry per CDR3 protein. The sample lists around 300,000 distinct CDR3 sequences; around 20% were seen once. These data belong to a study of CD8 T cells in ankylosing spondylitis. Study-level points and caveats: A TCR beta motif of seven or eight highly homologous variants appeared characteristic of ankylosing spondylitis blood.

The V and J ends lost 5 bases and 2 bases respectively, with 10 bases between them. Germline CDR1 reads DFQATT; CDR2 reads SNEGSKA (reference sequence). This CDR3 comprises 13 residues. This TCR was sampled from a female donor with ankylosing spondylitis or in good health (not recorded which). The chain uses TRBV20-1 and TRBJ2-1; weak D call: TRBD2 (6 bases). The sample taken for sequencing was blood, either unsorted or a sorted T cell fraction (not recorded which). In DNA, the CDR3 is TGCAGTGCTCAGACGGGAGCCTACAATGAGCAGTTCTTC. It yields the protein CSAQTGAYNEQFF.